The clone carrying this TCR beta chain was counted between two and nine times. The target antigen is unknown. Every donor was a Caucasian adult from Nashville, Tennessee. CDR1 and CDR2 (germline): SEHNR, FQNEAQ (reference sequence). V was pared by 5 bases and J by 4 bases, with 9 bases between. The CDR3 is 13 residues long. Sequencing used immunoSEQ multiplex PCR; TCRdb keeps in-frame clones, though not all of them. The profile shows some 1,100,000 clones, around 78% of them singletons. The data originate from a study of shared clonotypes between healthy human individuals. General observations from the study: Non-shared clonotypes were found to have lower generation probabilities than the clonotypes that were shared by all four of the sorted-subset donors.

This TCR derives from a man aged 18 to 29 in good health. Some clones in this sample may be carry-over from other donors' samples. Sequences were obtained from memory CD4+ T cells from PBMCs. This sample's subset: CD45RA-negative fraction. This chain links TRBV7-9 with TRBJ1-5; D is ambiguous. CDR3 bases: TGTGCCAGCAGCCCCACAGCTAATCAGCCCCAGCATTTT. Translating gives CASSPTANQPQHF. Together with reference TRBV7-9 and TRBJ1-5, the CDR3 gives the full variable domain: DTGVSQNPRHKITKRGQNVTFRCDPISEHNRLYWYRQTLGQGPEFLTYFQNEAQLEKSRLLSDRFSAERPKGSFSTLEIQRTEQGDSAMYLCASSPTANQPQHFGDGTRLSIL.